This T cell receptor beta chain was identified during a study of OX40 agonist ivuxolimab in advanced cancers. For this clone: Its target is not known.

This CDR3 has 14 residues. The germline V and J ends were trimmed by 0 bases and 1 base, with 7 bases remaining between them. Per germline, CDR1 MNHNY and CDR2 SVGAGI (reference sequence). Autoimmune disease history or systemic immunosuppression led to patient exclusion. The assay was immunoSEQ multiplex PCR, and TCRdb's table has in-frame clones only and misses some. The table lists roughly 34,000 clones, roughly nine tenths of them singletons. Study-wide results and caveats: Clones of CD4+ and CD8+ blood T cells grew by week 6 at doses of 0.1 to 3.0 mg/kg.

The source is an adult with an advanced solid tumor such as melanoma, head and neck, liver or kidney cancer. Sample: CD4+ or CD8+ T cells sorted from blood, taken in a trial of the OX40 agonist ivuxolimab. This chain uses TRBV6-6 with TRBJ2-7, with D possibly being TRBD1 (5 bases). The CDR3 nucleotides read TGTGCCAGCAGTTACTCCAGGGAATCCTACGAGCAGTACTTC. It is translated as CASSYSRESYEQYF.